The 11 T cell receptor beta chains given below trace back to one sample, sequenced in a study of T cells in Graves' hyperthyroidism and ophthalmopathy. TCR beta CDR3 regions were amplified from RNA transcripts. During a first-round RT-PCR of the TCR CDR3, the HTBI primer set was used. TCRdb re-analysed the multiplex PCR reads in MiXCR, keeping a single row per CDR3 protein. Of 500,000 to 750,000 distinct CDR3 sequences listed, roughly 50% were seen once; the top ten hold more than 7%. Sequenced sample: peripheral blood or thyroid tissue (not recorded which). The receptors originated from a woman aged 18-35 years with Graves' hyperthyroidism.

In this sample, this clonotype turned up once. V and J are TRBV7-9 and TRBJ1-4; 7 bases line up with TRBD1. Trimming cost V 11 bases and J 5 bases; bases outside gene matches: 11. Germline CDR1 SEHNR, CDR2 FQNEAQ (reference sequence). CDR3 length: 14 residues. CDR3: CAGSGGVANEKLFF. Here the CDR3 DNA reads TGTGCCGGCTCAGGGGGAGTAGCAAATGAAAAACTGTTTTTT.

The rearrangement links TRBV19 to TRBJ1-1, with a weak D call TRBD1 (5 bases). The CDR3 is 11 amino acids. The germline V gene has CDR1 LNHDA and CDR2 SQIVND (reference sequence). Between the trimmed V and J ends, which lost 2 bases and 11 bases, there was a span of 9 bases. The CDR3 coding sequence is TGTGCCAGTAGTATACGGCGGGGGGCTTTCTTT. Translated: CASSIRRGAFF.

There are many counts of this clonotype. The CDR3 DNA reads as TGTGCCAGCAGCTCCGACGGCCTGCAACAAGAGACCCAGTACTTC. It encodes CASSSDGLQQETQYF. The chain recombines TRBV7-3 with TRBJ2-5, with D uncertain. V was shortened by 4 bases and J by 2 bases, with 14 bases between the two germline ends. This CDR3 region has 15 residues. The V gene's germline CDR1 is SGHTA and CDR2 FQGTGA. The variable domain in full, completed from reference TRBV7-3 and TRBJ2-5, reads GAGVSQTPSNKVTEKGKYVELRCDPISGHTALYWYRQSLGQGPEFLIYFQGTGAADDSGLPNDRFFAVRPEGSVSTLKIQRTERGDSAVYLCASSSDGLQQETQYFGPGTRLLVL.

The gene calls are TRBV7-8 and TRBJ2-5, with D unclear. CDR1 is SGHVS, CDR2 FQNEAQ, per germline. V lost 8 bases and J 0 bases, leaving 13 bases between the germline ends. This CDR3 region has 14 residues. CDR3 amino acids: CASVERPNQETQYF. CDR3 in DNA: TGTGCCAGCGTTGAACGACCGAACCAAGAGACCCAGTACTTC.

The genes are TRBV29-1 and TRBJ1-2; 7 bases map to TRBD1. CDR1 SQVTM and CDR2 ANQGSEA come from the germline V gene. The CDR3 has 13 amino acids. Germline trimming cut 4 bases from V and 8 bases from J; bases unmatched to any gene: 10. Here the CDR3 reads CSVVPQGGGGYTF. CDR3 coding DNA: TGCAGCGTTGTTCCGCAGGGGGGAGGCGGCTACACCTTC.

The chain has TRBV7-6 and TRBJ2-6; 7 nucleotides line up with TRBD2. Germline CDR1 reads SGHVS; CDR2 reads FNYEAQ. Trimming took 5 bases from V and 0 from J; bases not matched to a gene: 4. The CDR3 sequence is 16 residues long. CDR3 protein: CASSPGGISGANVLTF. The CDR3 nucleotides read TGTGCCAGCAGCCCCGGGGGGATCTCTGGGGCCAACGTCCTGACTTTC.

The genes are TRBV20-1 and TRBJ1-5; D is possibly TRBD1 (5 bases). CDR1 is DFQATT, CDR2 SNEGSKA, per germline (reference sequence). The CDR3 extends over 12 amino acids. The V and J ends lost 6 bases and 11 bases respectively, with 17 bases between them. DNA of the CDR3: TGCAGTGCCTCCCGGTGGTGGGGGGCCCAGCATTTT. Encoded protein: CSASRWWGAQHF.

V is TRBV10-3 and J is TRBJ2-5, with unresolved D. Germline values: CDR1 ENHRY, CDR2 SYGVKD. Trimming shortened V by 7 bases and J by 5 bases, and 5 bases separated the two germline ends. The CDR3 runs to 10 residues. The CDR3 coding sequence is TGTGCCATCACTGGGGAGACCCAGTACTTC. Amino acid sequence: CAITGETQYF.

The J gene is TRBJ1-1, the V gene TRBV14; TRBD1 aligns across 11 bases. V shed 6 bases, J shed 0 bases, and the junction held 3 bases outside the gene matches. The CDR3 has 15 amino acids. Germline-derived CDR1 and CDR2 are SGHDN and FVKESK. The CDR3: CASRWTGGMNTEAFF. The CDR3 DNA reads as TGTGCCAGCAGGTGGACAGGGGGCATGAACACTGAAGCTTTCTTT.

V and J are TRBV12-3 or TRBV12-4 and TRBJ2-7, with a tentative D call TRBD1 (5 bases). The CDR3 length is 15 residues. Trimming removed 5 bases from V and 4 bases from J, with 18 bases in between. This chain's CDR3 is CASSHRILTEYEQYF. CDR3 in DNA: TGTGCCAGCAGTCACAGAATCCTGACAGAGTACGAGCAGTACTTC.

There are many counts of this clonotype. The rearrangement uses TRBV6-6 and TRBJ2-5; D is unresolved. V was clipped by 0 bases and J by 2 bases, with 4 bases between them. This CDR3 region has 13 residues. Germline CDR1 reads MNHNY; CDR2 reads SVGAGI (reference sequence). CDR3 sequence reads: CASSYSRQETQYF. In DNA form, the CDR3 reads TGTGCCAGCAGTTACTCGAGACAAGAGACCCAGTACTTC.